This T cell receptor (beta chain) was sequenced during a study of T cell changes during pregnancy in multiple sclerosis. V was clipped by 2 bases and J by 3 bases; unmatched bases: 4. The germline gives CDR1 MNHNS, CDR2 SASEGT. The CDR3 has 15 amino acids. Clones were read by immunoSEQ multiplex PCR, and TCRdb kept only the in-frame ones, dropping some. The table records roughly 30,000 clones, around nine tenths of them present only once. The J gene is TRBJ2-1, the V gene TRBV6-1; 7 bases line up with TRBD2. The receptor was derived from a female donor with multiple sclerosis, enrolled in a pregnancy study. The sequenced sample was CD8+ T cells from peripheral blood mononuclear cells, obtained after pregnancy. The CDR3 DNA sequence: TGTGCCAGCAGTGAAAGTCTAGCGGACTACAATGAGCAGTTCTTC. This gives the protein CASSESLADYNEQFF.